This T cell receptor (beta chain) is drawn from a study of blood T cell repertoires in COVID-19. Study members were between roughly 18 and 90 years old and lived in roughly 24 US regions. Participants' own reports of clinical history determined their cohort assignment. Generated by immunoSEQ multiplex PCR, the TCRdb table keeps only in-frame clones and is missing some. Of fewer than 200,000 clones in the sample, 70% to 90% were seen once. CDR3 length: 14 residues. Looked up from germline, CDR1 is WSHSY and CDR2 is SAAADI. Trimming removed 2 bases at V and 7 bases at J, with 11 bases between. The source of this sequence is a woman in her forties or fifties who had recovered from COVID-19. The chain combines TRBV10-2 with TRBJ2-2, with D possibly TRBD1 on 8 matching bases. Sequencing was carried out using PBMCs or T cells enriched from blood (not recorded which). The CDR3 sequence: CASSETGGGGELFF. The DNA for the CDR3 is TGCGCCAGCAGTGAGACAGGGGGGGGCGGGGAGCTGTTTTTT.